This TCR beta chain was identified in a study of beta chain features in type 1 diabetes. Study-level background: The study examined about 100,000,000 sorted cells across all samples. Study-wide results and caveats: The influence of HLA type on TCRB rearrangement stayed undetermined. Healthy donors had naive, central memory and Treg TCRB repertoires that appeared less similar than those seen among patients.

Blood was collected once per donor into heparin, averaging about 116 mL. As regards this clone: Its specificity is not known.

V lost 6 bases, J lost 2 bases, and 3 bases stayed unmatched. The CDR3 runs 13 residues. Germline CDR1 SQVTM, CDR2 ANQGSEA. Every bit of the isolated RNA underwent reverse transcription, so sequencing read expressed TCRB transcripts. The assay was immunoSEQ multiplex PCR, and TCRdb's table has in-frame clones only and misses some. The sample consists of 200,000 to 300,000 clones, roughly two thirds of them appearing once. Sequenced material: naive CD4+ T cells from blood. This clonotype was sampled from a man aged 25 to 45 in good health. The chain carries TRBV29-1 and TRBJ2-3, with TRBD1 identical over 9 bases. The CDR3 region has the DNA TGCAGCGTAGGGGACAGGGACACAGATACGCAGTATTTT. Protein product: CSVGDRDTDTQYF.